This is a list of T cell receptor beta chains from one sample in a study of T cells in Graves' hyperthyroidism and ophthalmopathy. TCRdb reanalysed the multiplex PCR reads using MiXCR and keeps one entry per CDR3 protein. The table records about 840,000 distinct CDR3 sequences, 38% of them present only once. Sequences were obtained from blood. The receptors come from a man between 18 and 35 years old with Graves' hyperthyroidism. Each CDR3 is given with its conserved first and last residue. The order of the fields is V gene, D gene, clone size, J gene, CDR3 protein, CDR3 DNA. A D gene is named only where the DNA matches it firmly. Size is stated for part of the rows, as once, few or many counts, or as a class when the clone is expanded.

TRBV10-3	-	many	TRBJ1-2	CAISAVGGGDYGYTF	TGTGCCATCAGTGCCGTCGGGGGGGGTGACTATGGCTACACCTTC
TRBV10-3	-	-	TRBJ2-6	CAIRGGRANVLTF	TGTGCCATCAGGGGCGGAAGGGCCAACGTCCTGACTTTC
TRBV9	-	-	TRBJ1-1	CASHPPSNTEAFF	TGTGCCAGCCACCCACCGTCGAACACTGAAGCTTTCTTT
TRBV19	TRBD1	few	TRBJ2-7	CASNLGQGVGEEQYF	TGTGCCAGTAATCTCGGACAGGGCGTGGGTGAAGAGCAGTACTTC
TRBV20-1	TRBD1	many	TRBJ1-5	CSARGTGLDQPQHF	TGCAGTGCTAGGGGGACAGGATTGGATCAGCCCCAGCATTTT
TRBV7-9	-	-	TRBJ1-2	CASSWDPGDGYGYTF	TGTGCCAGCAGTTGGGACCCAGGAGACGGTTATGGCTACACCTTC
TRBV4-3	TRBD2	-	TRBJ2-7	CASSLGLAGFHEQYF	TGCGCCAGCAGCCTTGGGCTAGCGGGATTCCACGAGCAGTACTTC
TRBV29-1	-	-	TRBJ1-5	CSVGIGGVYSNQPQHF	TGCAGCGTTGGTATAGGAGGGGTTTATAGCAATCAGCCCCAGCATTTT
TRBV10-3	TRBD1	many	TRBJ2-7	CAIGDRDEQYF	TGTGCCATCGGGGACAGGGACGAGCAGTACTTC
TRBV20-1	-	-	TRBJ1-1	CSARPTTGSVTEAFF	TGCAGTGCTAGACCTACAACAGGGTCGGTCACTGAAGCTTTCTTT
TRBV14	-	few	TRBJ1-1	CASSQGRVAGYRLNTEAFF	TGTGCCAGCAGCCAAGGACGGGTGGCAGGCTATCGCCTGAACACTGAAGCTTTCTTT
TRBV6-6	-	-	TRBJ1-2	CASSYYPLGSGVYGYTF	TGTGCCAGCAGTTACTATCCCCTAGGGTCAGGGGTCTATGGCTACACCTTC
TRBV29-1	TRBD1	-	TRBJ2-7	CSVGTGNHEQYF	TGCAGCGTGGGGACAGGGAACCACGAGCAGTACTTC
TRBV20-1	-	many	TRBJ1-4	CSAPSHPTNEKLFF	TGCAGTGCTCCATCACACCCAACTAATGAAAAACTGTTTTTT
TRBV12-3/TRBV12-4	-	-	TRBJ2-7	CASSLRRDLDEQYF	TGTGCCAGCAGTTTGAGACGGGATTTAGACGAGCAGTACTTC
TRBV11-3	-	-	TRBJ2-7	CASSLPGRNYEQYF	TGTGCCAGCAGCTTACCAGGGCGAAACTACGAGCAGTACTTC
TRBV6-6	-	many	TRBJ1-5	CATLEGNQPQHF	TGTGCCACCCTCGAGGGCAATCAGCCCCAGCATTTT
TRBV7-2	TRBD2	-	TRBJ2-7	CASSQLVGGAYEQYF	TGCGCCAGCAGCCAACTGGTGGGGGGGGCCTACGAGCAGTACTTC
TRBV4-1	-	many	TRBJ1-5	CASSQQGSNQPQHF	TGCGCCAGCAGCCAACAGGGGAGCAATCAGCCCCAGCATTTT
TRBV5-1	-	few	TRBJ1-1	CASSLHRENTEAFF	TGCGCCAGCAGCTTACACAGGGAGAACACTGAAGCTTTCTTT
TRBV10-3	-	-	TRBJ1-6	CASSSLGVGDNSPLHF	TGTGCCAGCAGCTCTCTGGGGGTGGGAGATAATTCACCCCTCCACTTT
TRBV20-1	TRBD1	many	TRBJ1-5	CSAKTGVMGNQPQHF	TGCAGTGCTAAGACAGGGGTTATGGGCAATCAGCCCCAGCATTTT
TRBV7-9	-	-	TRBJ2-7	CASSVLGSEGGEQYF	TGTGCCAGCAGCGTTCTCGGGAGTGAGGGGGGCGAGCAGTACTTC
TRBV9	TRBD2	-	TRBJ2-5	CARKGGLDETQYF	TGTGCCAGAAAAGGGGGACTAGACGAGACCCAGTACTTC
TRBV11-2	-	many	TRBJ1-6	CASSFNLGNSPLHF	TGTGCCAGCAGCTTCAACCTGGGGAATTCACCCCTCCACTTT
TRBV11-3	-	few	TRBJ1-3	CASSHNQGLNTIYF	TGTGCCAGCAGCCATAACCAGGGCCTAAACACCATATATTTT
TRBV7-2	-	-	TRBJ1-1	CASTPSTGTLEAFF	TGTGCCAGCACCCCCTCCACAGGGACGCTTGAAGCTTTCTTT
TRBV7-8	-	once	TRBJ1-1	CASRRGLAGDTRFF	TGTGCCAGCAGGCGAGGACTAGCGGGGGATACGCGTTTCTTT